The next 27 T cell receptor beta chains were all read from a single sample in a study of T-cell memory formation after mild COVID-19. TCRdb used MiXCR to reprocess the 5' RACE reads, holding one entry per CDR3 protein. This sample has fewer than 500,000 distinct CDR3 sequences, with around 25% found just once. The sequencing input was PBMCs or a T cell subset sorted from them (not recorded which). Source of these receptors: an adult woman who had mild COVID-19 (a few samples of this study predate the infection). Cell type and time point are not known.

This chain joins TRBV6-5 and TRBJ1-5; tentative D call: TRBD1 (6 bases). From germline, CDR1 is MNHEY and CDR2 SVGAGI. V lost 9 bases and J 4 bases, leaving 13 bases between the germline ends. This CDR3 spans 13 amino acids. The CDR3 region is CASRTAMNQPQHF. The CDR3, as DNA: TGTGCCAGTAGGACAGCGATGAATCAGCCCCAGCATTTT.

This clonotype was observed a handful of times. The chain combines TRBV20-1 with TRBJ2-5; tentatively, D is TRBD1 (6 bases). CDR3 length: 15 residues. Trimming removed 0 bases at V and 6 bases at J, with 17 bases between. Germline values: CDR1 DFQATT, CDR2 SNEGSKA (reference sequence). The CDR3 is CSARDDFDRWQTQYF. Written as DNA, the CDR3 is TGCAGTGCTAGAGATGATTTCGACAGGTGGCAGACCCAGTACTTC.

There are a few counts of this clonotype. The J gene is TRBJ2-7, the V gene TRBV30; 11 nucleotides match TRBD2. This CDR3 comprises 14 residues. Looked up from germline, CDR1 is GTSNPN and CDR2 is SVGIG (reference sequence). J was trimmed by 0 bases and V by 3 bases; bases with no gene match: 1. CDR3 bases: TGTGCCTGGAGGGGGACTAGCGGCTCCTACGAGCAGTACTTC. This sequence encodes CAWRGTSGSYEQYF. The full variable domain, its missing parts supplied by reference TRBV30 and TRBJ2-7, is SQTIHQWPATLVQPVGSPLSLECTVEGTSNPNLYWYRQAAGRGLQLLFYSVGIGQISSEVPQNLSASRPQDRQFILSSKKLLLSDSGFYLCAWRGTSGSYEQYFGPGTRLTVT.

This clonotype came up once. This CDR3 is CASRAPSGVNEQFF. The CDR3 nucleotides are TGTGCCAGCAGGGCGCCCAGCGGTGTGAATGAGCAGTTCTTC. The chain is built from TRBV2 and TRBJ2-1; D is perhaps TRBD2 (5 bases). The germline V gene encodes CDR1 SNHLY and CDR2 FYNNEI. Trimming stripped 6 bases from V and 7 bases from J, with 16 bases between. This CDR3 region has 14 residues.

V and J are TRBV9 and TRBJ2-3, with 7 bases aligning to TRBD1. The germline gives CDR1 SGDLS, CDR2 YYNGEE. J gave up 0 bases and V 5 bases, and 6 bases lay outside the gene matches. CDR3 size: 15 residues. CDR3 sequence (DNA): TGTGCCAGCAGTGAGGGGGCGTATAGCACAGATACGCAGTATTTT. Translating it yields CASSEGAYSTDTQYF.

This clonotype was counted a single time. This rearrangement joins TRBV5-1 to TRBJ2-5; D not certain. The germline CDR1 and CDR2 sequences are SGHRS and YFSETQ. This CDR3 contains 14 residues. V lost 1 base and J 1 base, leaving 8 bases between the germline ends. The CDR3 is CASSLKGSQETQYF. The DNA of the CDR3 is TGCGCCAGCAGCTTGAAGGGTTCCCAAGAGACCCAGTACTTC.

The chain joins TRBV30 to TRBJ2-7; 7 bases map to TRBD1. V lost 3 bases, J lost 5 bases, and 10 bases stayed unmatched. The CDR3 sequence is 14 residues long. Germline loops: CDR1 GTSNPN, CDR2 SVGIG (reference sequence). CDR3 DNA: TGTGCCTGGAGAACTTTAGGGGGCTTCGACGAGCAGTACTTC. Its protein product is CAWRTLGGFDEQYF.

The gene calls are TRBV6-5 and TRBJ2-5; possibly TRBD2 for D (5 bases). Germline CDR1 MNHEY, CDR2 SVGAGI. The CDR3 extends over 15 amino acids. V lost 5 bases and J 4 bases, leaving 17 bases between the germline ends. The CDR3 DNA sequence: TGTGCCAGCAGTGGGCAACAGCTGGCGGGAGAGACCCAGTACTTC. Encoded protein: CASSGQQLAGETQYF.

This clonotype turned up a few times. The chain uses TRBV20-1 and TRBJ2-7; D is possibly TRBD2 (6 bases). Germline V gene data show CDR1 as DFQATT and CDR2 as SNEGSKA (reference sequence). The V end was cut by 5 bases, the J end by 4 bases, with 18 bases between. CDR3 size: 14 residues. In nucleotides, the CDR3 is TGCAGTGCTCGCAGCGAACACAGCGGGTACGAGCAGTACTTC. Translated, it gives CSARSEHSGYEQYF.

This chain uses TRBV7-6 with TRBJ2-7; D may be TRBD1 or TRBD2 (5 bases each). V shed 3 bases and J shed 5 bases, with 8 bases lying between them. Germline CDR1 is SGHVS and CDR2 is FNYEAQ. There are 12 residues in the CDR3. CDR3 residues: CASSFRDHEQYF. The CDR3 DNA sequence: TGTGCCAGCAGCTTCAGGGACCACGAGCAGTACTTC.

This clonotype has only a few counts. The DNA is omitted, as the CDR3 cannot be located on it reliably, and the CDR3 follows TCRdb's listing. The chain couples TRBV3-1 to TRBJ1-1; TRBD1 is taken as the D call from the table, unchecked against the DNA. Germline V gene data show CDR1 as LGHDT and CDR2 as YNNKEL (reference sequence). The CDR3 contains 13 residues when both ends are counted. The CDR3 reads CASSQVGRGSTFF.

This clonotype was counted at least ten times. The rearrangement joins TRBV12-3 or TRBV12-4 to TRBJ2-3, with TRBD2 identical over 9 bases. V lost 3 bases and J lost 14; bases outside the gene matches: 3. The CDR3 has 11 residues. The CDR3 DNA sequence: TGTGCCAGCAGTTTGGGACTAGCTATGTATTTT. Translation: CASSLGLAMYF.

The chain recombines TRBV25-1 with TRBJ2-5; tentatively, D is TRBD1 (6 bases). With 6 bases removed from V and 4 bases from J, the gap between germline ends came to 18 bases. Germline V gene lookup returns CDR1 MGHDK and CDR2 SYGVNS. This CDR3 has 15 amino acids. The CDR3 coding sequence is TGTGCCAGCAGGACACAGGGAATGAGAGGAGAGACCCAGTACTTC. Protein product: CASRTQGMRGETQYF.

This rearrangement joins TRBV19 to TRBJ1-2; the D is unclear. The CDR3 runs to 15 residues. Between the trimmed V and J ends, which lost 7 bases and 4 bases, there was a span of 19 bases. Per germline, CDR1 LNHDA and CDR2 SQIVND (reference sequence). CDR3 in amino acids: CASNVVGVISYGYTF. The CDR3 DNA reads TGTGCCAGTAATGTCGTCGGCGTGATAAGCTATGGCTACACCTTC. The variable domain in full, with the rest retrieved from reference TRBV19 and TRBJ1-2, is DGGITQSPKYLFRKEGQNVTLSCEQNLNHDAMYWYRQDPGQGLRLIYYSQIVNDFQKGDIAEGYSVSREKKESFPLTVTSAQKNPTAFYLCASNVVGVISYGYTFGSGTRLTVV.

This clonotype was recorded a few times. This sequence joins TRBV28 and TRBJ2-6, with D hard to call. CDR3 length: 15 amino acids. Trimming removed 8 bases from V and 4 bases from J, with 15 bases in between. Germline CDR1 is MDHEN and CDR2 is SYDVKM. CDR3 sequence reads: CASAVPSQGANVLTF. Here the CDR3 DNA reads TGTGCCAGCGCCGTCCCCTCCCAAGGGGCCAACGTCCTGACTTTC. Based on the CDR3 plus reference TRBV28 and TRBJ2-6, the full variable domain is DVKVTQSSRYLVKRTGEKVFLECVQDMDHENMFWYRQDPGLGLRLIYFSYDVKMKEKGDIPEGYSVSREKKERFSLILESASTNQTSMYLCASAVPSQGANVLTFGAGSRLTVL.

In its sample, this clonotype was seen many times. This rearrangement joins TRBV12-3 or TRBV12-4 to TRBJ2-7; D not certain. The V end was cut by 2 bases, the J end by 3 bases, with 23 bases between. The CDR3 consists of 18 residues. The CDR3 region has the DNA TGTGCCAGCAGTTTAAACCGATGGCGAGGCGAACCTGACTACGAGCAGTACTTC. Its protein is CASSLNRWRGEPDYEQYF.

The chain uses TRBV7-2 and TRBJ2-7; maybe TRBD1 (5 bases). Germline V CDR1 and CDR2: SGHTA, FQGNSA. CDR3 length equals 15 residues. Trimming left V 1 base short and J 5 bases short, with 15 bases between. CDR3 protein: CASSLGKGAIHEQYF. The CDR3 bases are TGTGCCAGCAGCTTAGGGAAAGGGGCGATCCACGAGCAGTACTTC.

The chain combines TRBV9 with TRBJ2-3, with 11 bases matching TRBD2. Unmatched junction bases numbered 3, after V lost 2 bases and J lost 4 bases. CDR1 is SGDLS and CDR2 is YYNGEE in the germline V gene. There are 15 residues in the CDR3. The CDR3 is CASSVTSGTADTQYF. CDR3 coding DNA: TGTGCCAGCAGCGTGACTAGCGGGACGGCAGATACGCAGTATTTT.

The chain is built from TRBV7-9 and TRBJ2-5; no clear D. With 2 bases removed from V and 7 bases from J, the gap between germline ends came to 5 bases. In germline, CDR1 is SEHNR, CDR2 FQNEAQ (reference sequence). The CDR3 consists of 11 residues. As DNA, the CDR3 is TGTGCCAGCAGCTTATCGGCGACCCAGTACTTC. Encoded protein: CASSLSATQYF.

The chain is built from TRBV9 and TRBJ2-5; 11 bases map to TRBD2. Germline CDR1 SGDLS, CDR2 YYNGEE. This CDR3 has 16 amino acids. With V trimmed by 0 bases and J by 1 base, 2 bases remained unmatched. Here the CDR3 reads CASSVATSGGQETQYF. Here the CDR3 DNA reads TGTGCCAGCAGCGTAGCAACTAGCGGGGGCCAAGAGACCCAGTACTTC. Complete variable domain (other parts from reference TRBV9 and TRBJ2-5): DSGVTQTPKHLITATGQRVTLRCSPRSGDLSVYWYQQSLDQGLQFLIQYYNGEERAKGNILERFSAQQFPDLHSELNLSSLELGDSALYFCASSVATSGGQETQYFGPGTRLLVL.

This clonotype came up a few times. The rearrangement joins TRBV29-1 to TRBJ1-1; TRBD1 aligns across 11 bases. With 6 bases clipped from V and 4 bases from J, the junction kept 4 bases outside the gene matches. CDR3 length: 13 residues. Germline loops: CDR1 SQVTM, CDR2 ANQGSEA. CDR3: CSVGTGGSTEAFF. In nucleotides, the CDR3 is TGCAGCGTGGGGACAGGGGGATCCACTGAAGCTTTCTTT.

CDR3: CASSLSGTDATNEKLFF. CDR3 bases: TGTGCCAGCAGTCTCTCCGGGACGGACGCAACTAATGAAAAACTGTTTTTT. The V gene is TRBV12-3 or TRBV12-4, the J gene TRBJ1-4, with D perhaps TRBD1 (5 bases). The CDR3 totals 17 residues. Trimming left V 5 bases short and J 0 bases short, with 16 bases between.

This clonotype has a handful of counts. V usage is TRBV5-6 and J usage is TRBJ2-5; 8 nucleotides line up with TRBD1. The CDR3 is 16 residues long. The V gene's germline CDR1 is SGHDT and CDR2 YYEEEE. Unmatched junction bases numbered 13, after V lost 5 bases and J lost 4 bases. In DNA form, the CDR3 reads TGTGCCAGCAGGATCGGACAGGGCTTTTCGGCAGAGACCCAGTACTTC. Translation: CASRIGQGFSAETQYF.

This clonotype was detected a few times. The chain couples TRBV4-2 to TRBJ2-7; no clear D gene. The CDR3 sequence is 15 residues long. Germline-derived CDR1 and CDR2 are LGHNA and YNFKEQ. V was trimmed by 0 bases and J by 3 bases, leaving 12 bases between them. The CDR3 reads CASSQDRHQHYEQYF. The CDR3 DNA is TGTGCCAGCAGCCAAGATCGGCACCAGCACTACGAGCAGTACTTC.

The chain joins TRBV19 to TRBJ1-1; 12 positions match TRBD1. The CDR3 has 16 amino acids. Germline V gives CDR1 LNHDA, CDR2 SQIVND (reference sequence). The trim removed 8 bases at V and 4 bases at J, leaving 11 bases unmatched. This chain's CDR3 is CASEPGQGALGTEAFF. For the CDR3, the DNA is TGTGCCAGTGAACCGGGACAGGGGGCTCTGGGCACTGAAGCTTTCTTT.

This clonotype was found a few times. The chain couples TRBV3-1 to TRBJ2-1, with 9 nucleotides matching TRBD2. V lost 4 bases and J lost 4; bases outside the gene matches: 8. Germline V gene lookup returns CDR1 LGHDT and CDR2 YNNKEL (reference sequence). The CDR3 runs to 16 residues. CDR3 coding DNA: TGTGCCAGCAGCCTGAGGGGAAGCGGGGGGTACAATGAGCAGTTCTTC. Protein sequence: CASSLRGSGGYNEQFF.

The V gene is TRBV4-3, the J gene TRBJ1-3; D not certain. CDR1 and CDR2 from the germline V gene are LGHNA and YSLEER. The CDR3 contains 16 residues. V was clipped by 0 bases and J by 3 bases, with 12 bases between them. CDR3 sequence: CASSQESAGFGNTIYF. The CDR3, as DNA: TGCGCCAGCAGCCAAGAATCCGCGGGTTTTGGAAACACCATATATTTT.